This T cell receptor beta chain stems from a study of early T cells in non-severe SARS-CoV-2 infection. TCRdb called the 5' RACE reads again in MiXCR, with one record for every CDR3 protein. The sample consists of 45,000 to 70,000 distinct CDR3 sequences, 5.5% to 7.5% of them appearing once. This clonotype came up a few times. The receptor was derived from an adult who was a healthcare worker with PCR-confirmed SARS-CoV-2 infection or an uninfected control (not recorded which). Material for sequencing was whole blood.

CDR3 in amino acids: CASSQAGTSGSTDTQYF. The CDR3 DNA is TGCGCCAGCAGCCAGGCGGGGACTAGCGGGAGCACAGATACGCAGTATTTT. The chain uses TRBV4-3 and TRBJ2-3, with TRBD2 matching over 12 bases. Germline CDR1 and CDR2: LGHNA and YSLEER. The CDR3 loop spans 17 amino acids. Trimming at V came to 3 bases and at J to 0 bases, leaving 4 bases not matched to a gene.